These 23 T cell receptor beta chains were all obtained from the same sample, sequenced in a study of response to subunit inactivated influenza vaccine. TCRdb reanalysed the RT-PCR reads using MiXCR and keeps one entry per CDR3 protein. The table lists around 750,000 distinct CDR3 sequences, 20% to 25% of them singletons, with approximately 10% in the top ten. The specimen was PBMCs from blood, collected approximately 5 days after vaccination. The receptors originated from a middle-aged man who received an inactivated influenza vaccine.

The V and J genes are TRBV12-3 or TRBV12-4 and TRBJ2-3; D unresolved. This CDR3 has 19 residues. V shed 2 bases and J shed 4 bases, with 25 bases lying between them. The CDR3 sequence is CASSLSPSLVGFRSDTQYF. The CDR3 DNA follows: TGTGCCAGCAGTTTAAGCCCCTCATTGGTAGGGTTCCGCTCAGATACGCAGTATTTT.

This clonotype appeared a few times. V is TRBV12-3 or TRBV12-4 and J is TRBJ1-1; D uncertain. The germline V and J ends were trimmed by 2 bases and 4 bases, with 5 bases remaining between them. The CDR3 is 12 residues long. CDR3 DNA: TGTGCCAGCAGTTTATTGGTCACTGAAGCTTTCTTT. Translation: CASSLLVTEAFF.

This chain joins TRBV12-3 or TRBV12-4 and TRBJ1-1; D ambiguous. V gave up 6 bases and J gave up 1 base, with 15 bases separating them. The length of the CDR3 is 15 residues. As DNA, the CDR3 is TGTGCCAGCAGCCCCGGACGGGTAACGAACACTGAAGCTTTCTTT. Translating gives CASSPGRVTNTEAFF.

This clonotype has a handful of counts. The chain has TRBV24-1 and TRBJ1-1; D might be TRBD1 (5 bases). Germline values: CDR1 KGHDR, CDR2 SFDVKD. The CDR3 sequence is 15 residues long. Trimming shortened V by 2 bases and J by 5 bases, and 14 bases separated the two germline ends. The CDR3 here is CATSDSAGQWTEAFF. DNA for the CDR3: TGTGCCACCAGTGATTCGGCGGGGCAGTGGACTGAAGCTTTCTTT.

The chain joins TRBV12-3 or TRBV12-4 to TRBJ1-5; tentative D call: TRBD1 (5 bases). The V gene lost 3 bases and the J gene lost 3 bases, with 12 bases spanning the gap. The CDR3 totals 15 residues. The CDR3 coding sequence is TGTGCCAGCAGTTTTGGCAGGGTGGTCAATCAGCCCCAGCATTTT. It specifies CASSFGRVVNQPQHF.

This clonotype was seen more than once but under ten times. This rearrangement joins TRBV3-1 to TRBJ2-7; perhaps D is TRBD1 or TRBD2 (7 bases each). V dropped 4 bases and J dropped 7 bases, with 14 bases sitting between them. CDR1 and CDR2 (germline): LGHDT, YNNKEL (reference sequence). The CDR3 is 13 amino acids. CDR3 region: CASSPGTAGEQYF. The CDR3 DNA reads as TGTGCCAGCAGCCCCGGGACAGCGGGGGAGCAGTACTTC.

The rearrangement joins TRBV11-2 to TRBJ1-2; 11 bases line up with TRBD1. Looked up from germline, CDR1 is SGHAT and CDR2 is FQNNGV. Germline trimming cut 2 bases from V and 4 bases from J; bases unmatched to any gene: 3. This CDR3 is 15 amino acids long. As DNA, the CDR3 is TGTGCCAGCAGCTTACGGACAGGGGGCAGCTATGGCTACACCTTC. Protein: CASSLRTGGSYGYTF.

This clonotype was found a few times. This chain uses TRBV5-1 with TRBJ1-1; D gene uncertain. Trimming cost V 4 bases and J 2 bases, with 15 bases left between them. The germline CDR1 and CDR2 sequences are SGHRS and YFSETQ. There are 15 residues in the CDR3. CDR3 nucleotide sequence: TGCGCCAGCAGCCCGGACGGGAGGGTCAACACTGAAGCTTTCTTT. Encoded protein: CASSPDGRVNTEAFF.

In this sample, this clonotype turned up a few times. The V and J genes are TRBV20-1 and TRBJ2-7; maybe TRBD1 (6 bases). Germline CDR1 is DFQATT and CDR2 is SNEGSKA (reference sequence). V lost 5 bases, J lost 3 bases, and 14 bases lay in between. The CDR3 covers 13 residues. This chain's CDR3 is CSAESGTSYEQYF. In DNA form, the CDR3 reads TGCAGTGCTGAATCCGGGACAAGCTACGAGCAGTACTTC.

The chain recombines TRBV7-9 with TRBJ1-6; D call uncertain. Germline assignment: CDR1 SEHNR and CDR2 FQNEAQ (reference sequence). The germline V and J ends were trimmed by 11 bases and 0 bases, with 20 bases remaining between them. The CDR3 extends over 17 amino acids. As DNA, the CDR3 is TGTGCCGTTGGAGGCGCGCAGTTAAGCTCCTATAATTCACCCCTCCACTTT. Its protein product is CAVGGAQLSSYNSPLHF.

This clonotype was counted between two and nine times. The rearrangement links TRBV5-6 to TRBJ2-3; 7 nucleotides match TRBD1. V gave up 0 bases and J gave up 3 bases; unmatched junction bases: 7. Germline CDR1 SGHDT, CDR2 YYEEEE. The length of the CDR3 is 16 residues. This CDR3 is CASSLGPQGFTDTQYF. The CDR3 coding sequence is TGTGCCAGCAGCTTGGGTCCACAGGGGTTTACAGATACGCAGTATTTT.

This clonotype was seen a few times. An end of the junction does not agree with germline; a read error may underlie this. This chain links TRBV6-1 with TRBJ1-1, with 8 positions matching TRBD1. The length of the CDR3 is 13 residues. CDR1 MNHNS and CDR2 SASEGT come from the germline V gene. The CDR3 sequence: CASSEAPGQESCF. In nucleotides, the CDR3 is TGTGCCAGCAGTGAAGCCCCGGGACAGGAGAGTTGTTTT.

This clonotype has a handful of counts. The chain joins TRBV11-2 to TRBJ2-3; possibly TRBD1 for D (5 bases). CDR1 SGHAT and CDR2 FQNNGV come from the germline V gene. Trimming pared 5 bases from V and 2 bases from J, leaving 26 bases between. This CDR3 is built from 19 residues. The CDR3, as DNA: TGTGCCAGCAGCCTAAGATCCAGGGAAGGTTGGACCAACACAGATACGCAGTATTTT. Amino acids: CASSLRSREGWTNTDTQYF.

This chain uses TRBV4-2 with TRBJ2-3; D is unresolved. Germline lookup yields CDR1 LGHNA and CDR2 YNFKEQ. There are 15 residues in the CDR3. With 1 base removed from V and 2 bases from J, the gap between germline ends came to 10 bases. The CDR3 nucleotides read TGTGCCAGCAGCCAAGTAATTAGTTCCACAGATACGCAGTATTTT. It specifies CASSQVISSTDTQYF.

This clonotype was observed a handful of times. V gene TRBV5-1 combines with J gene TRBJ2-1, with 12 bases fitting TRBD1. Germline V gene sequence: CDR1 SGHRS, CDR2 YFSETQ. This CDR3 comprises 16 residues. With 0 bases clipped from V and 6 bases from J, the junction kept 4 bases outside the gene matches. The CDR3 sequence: CASSLEGQGARNEQFF. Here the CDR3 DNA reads TGCGCCAGCAGCTTGGAGGGACAGGGGGCTCGCAATGAGCAGTTCTTC. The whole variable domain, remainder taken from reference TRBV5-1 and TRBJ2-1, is KAGVTQTPRYLIKTRGQQVTLSCSPISGHRSVSWYQQTPGQGLQFLFEYFSETQRNKGNFPGRFSGRQFSNSRSEMNVSTLELGDSALYLCASSLEGQGARNEQFFGPGTRLTVL.

The CDR3 loop reads CASRPYRGTRQWYGYTF. CDR3 DNA sequence: TGTGCCAGCAGACCCTATAGAGGGACACGGCAGTGGTATGGCTACACCTTC. The genes are TRBV6-2 or TRBV6-3 and TRBJ1-2; tentative D call: TRBD1 (6 bases). The CDR3 runs 17 residues. Germline CDR1 is MNHEY and CDR2 is SVGEGT. V was clipped by 6 bases and J by 5 bases, with 25 bases between them.

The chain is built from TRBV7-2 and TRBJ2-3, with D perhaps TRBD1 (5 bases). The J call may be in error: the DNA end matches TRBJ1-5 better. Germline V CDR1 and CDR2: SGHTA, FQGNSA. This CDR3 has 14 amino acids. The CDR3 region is CASSSSTGLDTQHF. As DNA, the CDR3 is TGTGCCAGCAGCTCGTCCACGGGACTAGATACGCAGCATTTT.

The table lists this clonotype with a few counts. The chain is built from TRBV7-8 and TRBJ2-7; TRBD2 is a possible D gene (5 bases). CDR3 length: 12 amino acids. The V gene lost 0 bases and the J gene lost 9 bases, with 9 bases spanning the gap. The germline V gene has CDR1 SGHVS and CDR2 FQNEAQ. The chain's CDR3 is CASSLAQRRQYF. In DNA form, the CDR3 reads TGTGCCAGCAGCTTAGCACAGCGGCGGCAGTACTTC.

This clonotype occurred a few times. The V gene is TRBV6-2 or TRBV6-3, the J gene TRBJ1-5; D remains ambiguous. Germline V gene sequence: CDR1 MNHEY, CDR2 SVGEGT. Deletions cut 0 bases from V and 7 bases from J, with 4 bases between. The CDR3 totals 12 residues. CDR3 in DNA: TGTGCCAGCAGTTACTCACGGCAGCCCCAGCATTTT. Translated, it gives CASSYSRQPQHF.

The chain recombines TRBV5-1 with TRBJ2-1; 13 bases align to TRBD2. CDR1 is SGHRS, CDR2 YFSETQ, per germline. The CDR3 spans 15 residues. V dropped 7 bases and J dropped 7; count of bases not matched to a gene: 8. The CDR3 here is CASPTSGRVLNEQFF. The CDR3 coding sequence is TGCGCCAGCCCTACTAGCGGGAGGGTCTTAAATGAGCAGTTCTTC.

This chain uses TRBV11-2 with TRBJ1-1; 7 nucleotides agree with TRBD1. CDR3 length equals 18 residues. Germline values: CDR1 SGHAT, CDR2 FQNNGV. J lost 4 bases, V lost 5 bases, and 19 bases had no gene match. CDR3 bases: TGTGCCAGCAGCCCACTAAACAACCGGGACAGTTTCGTCACTGAAGCTTTCTTT. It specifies CASSPLNNRDSFVTEAFF. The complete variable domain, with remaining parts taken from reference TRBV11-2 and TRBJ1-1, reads EAGVAQSPRYKIIEKRQSVAFWCNPISGHATLYWYQQILGQGPKLLIQFQNNGVVDDSQLPKDRFSAERLKGVDSTLKIQPAKLEDSAVYLCASSPLNNRDSFVTEAFFGQGTRLTVV.

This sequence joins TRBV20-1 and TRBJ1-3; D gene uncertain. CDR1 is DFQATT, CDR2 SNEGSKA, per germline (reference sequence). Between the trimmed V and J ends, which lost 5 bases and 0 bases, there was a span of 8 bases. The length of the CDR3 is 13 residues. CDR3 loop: CSAPDTSGNTIYF. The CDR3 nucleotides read TGCAGTGCTCCTGACACCTCTGGAAACACCATATATTTT.

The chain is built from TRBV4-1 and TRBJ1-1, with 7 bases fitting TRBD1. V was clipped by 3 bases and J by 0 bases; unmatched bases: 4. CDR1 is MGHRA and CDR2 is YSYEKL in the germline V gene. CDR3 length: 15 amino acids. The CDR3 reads CASSQAGGLNTEAFF. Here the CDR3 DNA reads TGCGCCAGCAGCCAGGCAGGGGGGTTGAACACTGAAGCTTTCTTT.